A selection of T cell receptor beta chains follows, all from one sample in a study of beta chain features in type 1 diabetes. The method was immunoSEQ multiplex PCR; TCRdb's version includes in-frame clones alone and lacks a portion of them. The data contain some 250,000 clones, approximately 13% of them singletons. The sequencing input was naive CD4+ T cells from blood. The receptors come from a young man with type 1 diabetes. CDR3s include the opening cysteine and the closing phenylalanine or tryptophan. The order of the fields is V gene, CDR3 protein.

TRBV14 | CASSPGLAGGSETQYF
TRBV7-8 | CASSLTRTGAEAFF
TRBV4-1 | CASSQDRQTSFADTQYF
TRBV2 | CASRQTGLSNEQYF
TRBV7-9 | CASSFKGAVTEAFF
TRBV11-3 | CASSPRFGSGYEQYF
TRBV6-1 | CASNPGEMSKNIQYF
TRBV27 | CASRKPGLAPYEQYF
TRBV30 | CAWMTGTEAFF
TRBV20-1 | CSSEEGYTF
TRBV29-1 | CSVADQGIGYGYTF
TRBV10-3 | CAISELSSTEAFF
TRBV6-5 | CASSYSGGPDEQFF
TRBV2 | CASCEGKTPLHF